This T cell receptor (beta chain) appears in the sequencing data of a study of T-cell reconstitution after alpha-beta-depleted transplantation in children. Study-wide results and caveats: Surviving recipient cells, namely T cells and thymic progenitors, were the source of high day-60 TCRbeta diversity in some patients. Alpha-beta T cells present about two months after transplant were reported to originate from several hundred expanded graft clones. It was newly produced T cells that mostly accounted for T-cell counts and diversity one year after transplant.

V lost 2 bases to trimming and J lost 3 bases, with 12 bases between them. CDR1 is WSHSY and CDR2 is SAAADI in the germline V gene. This CDR3 spans 15 amino acids. Note on this clonotype: As yet, its antigen is unknown.

Using unique molecular identifiers, the investigators prepared the TCRbeta library. MiXCR, run by TCRdb on the PCR reads, gives a single entry per CDR3 protein. The repertoire includes 580,000 or so distinct CDR3 sequences, 23% of them detected once, and 12% to 15% sits in the top ten. This clonotype was obtained from a boy under three years old who had a stem cell transplant for acute myeloid leukemia, so the T cells may come from the graft donor. The specimen was PBMCs, mostly from graft donor cells, collected 360 days after TCRalphabeta/CD19-depleted stem cell transplant. This chain joins TRBV10-2 and TRBJ2-3, with a weak D call TRBD1 (6 bases). DNA of the CDR3: TGCGCCAGCAGTGAGCAGGGGACGGGGACAGATACGCAGTATTTT. Translated, it gives CASSEQGTGTDTQYF.